This paragraph reports one TCR beta chain. The authors split each subset's genomic DNA evenly across several immunoSEQ plates. Around 28,000 T cell genomes (about 300 ng DNA) went into each PBMC replicate. In the original processing: Junction-only immunoSEQ data arrived without quality scores, meaning filtering differed. Sequencing used immunoSEQ multiplex PCR; TCRdb keeps in-frame clones, though not all of them. V, J and clone size are those of that table, while D and trimming were read from the DNA. The sample carries about 560,000 clones, around 81% recorded once. The record originates from a study of shared clonotypes between healthy human individuals. Each donor was a Caucasian adult residing in Nashville, Tennessee. The TCR sequence derives from a woman in her 40s in good health. Some clones in this sample may be carry-over from other donors' samples. The sample comprised PBMCs.

This CDR3 reads CASSSRTGGVETQYF. CDR3 coding DNA: TGTGCCAGCAGCTCGCGGACAGGGGGAGTAGAGACCCAGTACTTC. The rearrangement joins TRBV11-2 to TRBJ2-5; 10 nucleotides line up with TRBD1. The J segment lost 4 bases and the V segment lost 4 bases, leaving 6 bases of the junction unmatched. The CDR3 totals 15 residues. Germline CDR1 reads SGHAT; CDR2 reads FQNNGV.